Each of the 27 T cell receptor beta chains below was sequenced from the same sample in a study of T cell changes during pregnancy in multiple sclerosis. Produced via immunoSEQ multiplex PCR; TCRdb's table is partial and in-frame only. Altogether 90,000 or so clones are present, approximately 90% being singletons, with the ten largest covering about 0.95%. The material was peripheral blood, obtained before pregnancy. Every receptor here comes from a female donor with multiple sclerosis, enrolled in a pregnancy study.

The rearrangement joins TRBV2 to TRBJ2-5, with 7 bases aligning to TRBD1. CDR1 is SNHLY, CDR2 FYNNEI, per germline. The CDR3 runs 13 residues. After removal of 3 bases from V and 6 bases from J, the junction contained 4 bases not matched to a gene. Here the CDR3 reads CASSEKGAKTQYF. For the CDR3, the DNA is TGTGCCAGCAGTGAGAAGGGGGCGAAGACCCAGTACTTC.

The chain has TRBV18 and TRBJ2-3, with D possibly being TRBD1 (5 bases). Germline assignment: CDR1 KGHSH and CDR2 LQKENI. V was shortened by 3 bases and J by 6 bases, with 19 bases between the two germline ends. The CDR3 sequence is 16 residues long. The CDR3 loop is CASSPIIAQGSDTQYF. In DNA form, the CDR3 reads TGTGCCAGCTCACCGATTATAGCCCAGGGTTCGGATACGCAGTATTTT.

The rearrangement links TRBV11-2 to TRBJ1-1; 8 nucleotides line up with TRBD1. This CDR3 has 14 residues. The V gene's germline CDR1 is SGHAT and CDR2 FQNNGV. V dropped 5 bases and J dropped 2; count of bases not matched to a gene: 4. The CDR3 nucleotides read TGTGCCAGCAGCCGCGGACAGGGAAACACTGAAGCTTTCTTT. Residues: CASSRGQGNTEAFF.

DNA of the CDR3: TGTGCCAGCAGCTTGGTCGCGGGTTATAAGACTGAAGCTTTCTTT. Translated: CASSLVAGYKTEAFF. The chain carries TRBV5-5 and TRBJ1-1; no firm D call. Germline V gene data show CDR1 as SGHKS and CDR2 as YYEKEE (reference sequence). V gave up 0 bases and J gave up 5 bases, with 14 bases separating them. This CDR3 has 15 residues.

The V call is TRBV6-1, the J call TRBJ1-1; D possibly corresponds to TRBD1 (5 bases). The CDR3 loop spans 14 amino acids. The V and J ends lost 2 bases and 3 bases respectively, with 10 bases between them. CDR1 MNHNS and CDR2 SASEGT come from the germline V gene. CDR3 residues: CASSELGGDTEAFF. The CDR3, as DNA: TGTGCCAGCAGTGAATTGGGAGGGGACACTGAAGCTTTCTTT.

The chain couples TRBV4-1 to TRBJ1-2; 9 bases match TRBD1. V dropped 3 bases and J dropped 4; count of bases not matched to a gene: 9. The CDR3 consists of 16 residues. Germline values: CDR1 MGHRA, CDR2 YSYEKL. As DNA, the CDR3 is TGCGCCAGCAGCCAGGTTTTGGGACAGGGCGTCTATGGCTACACCTTC. Protein product: CASSQVLGQGVYGYTF.

This clone has only one observation. The J gene is TRBJ2-2, the V gene TRBV7-2; 10 nucleotides align to TRBD1. This CDR3 spans 16 amino acids. V lost 6 bases to trimming and J lost 1 base; unmatched junction nucleotides: 5. CDR1 is SGHTA and CDR2 is FQGNSA in the germline V gene. For the CDR3, the DNA is TGTGCCAGCAGGTTCCGGGACAGGGGGAACACCGGGGAGCTGTTTTTT. Residues: CASRFRDRGNTGELFF.

The genes are TRBV10-3 and TRBJ2-3; 10 bases fit TRBD2. The CDR3 sequence is 19 residues long. Trimming at V came to 0 bases and at J to 0 bases, leaving 9 bases not matched to a gene. The germline V gene has CDR1 ENHRY and CDR2 SYGVKD. Here the CDR3 reads CAISESPSGSRASTDTQYF. CDR3 coding DNA: TGTGCCATCAGTGAGTCCCCTAGCGGGAGCCGTGCTAGCACAGATACGCAGTATTTT.

Here the CDR3 DNA reads TGTGCCAGCAGCTTGGAGGGGTGGGACACTGAAGCTTTCTTT. Protein sequence: CASSLEGWDTEAFF. V is TRBV5-6 and J is TRBJ1-1, with D maybe TRBD1 (5 bases). From germline, CDR1 is SGHDT and CDR2 YYEEEE. Trimming left V 0 bases short and J 3 bases short, with 9 bases between. The CDR3 has 14 amino acids.

In the case of this clone: The same CDR3 can be traced to other DNA sequences in this sample. CDR3 region: CASSSSTDTQYF. In DNA, the CDR3 is TGCGCCAGCAGTTCTAGCACAGATACGCAGTATTTT. The chain joins TRBV5-1 to TRBJ2-3; D uncertain. Trimming shortened V by 5 bases and J by 0 bases, and 4 bases separated the two germline ends. The CDR3 is made up of 12 amino acids. The germline V gene has CDR1 SGHRS and CDR2 YFSETQ.

V and J are TRBV14 and TRBJ1-3; possibly TRBD1 for D (6 bases). V was clipped by 4 bases and J by 3 bases, with 13 bases between them. Germline lookup yields CDR1 SGHDN and CDR2 FVKESK. The CDR3 covers 15 residues. CDR3 residues: CASSPIQGFGNTIYF. CDR3 in DNA: TGTGCCAGCAGCCCGATACAGGGCTTTGGAAACACCATATATTTT.

This clone was recorded a few times. The chain has TRBV6-5 and TRBJ1-4; D unclear. The CDR3 contains 14 residues. Germline-derived CDR1 and CDR2 are MNHEY and SVGAGI. V was cut by 4 bases and J by 10 bases, with 16 bases left in between. The CDR3 is CASSSEGPPGKLFF. DNA for the CDR3: TGTGCCAGCAGTTCTGAGGGTCCGCCAGGAAAACTGTTTTTT.

This chain connects TRBV5-4 to TRBJ2-7; 9 positions match TRBD1. In germline, CDR1 is SGHNT, CDR2 YYREEE (reference sequence). V lost 7 bases to trimming and J lost 7 bases; unmatched junction nucleotides: 15. The CDR3 spans 15 residues. CDR3 residues: CASYQGRDRAGEQYF. In DNA, the CDR3 is TGTGCCAGCTACCAGGGCAGGGACAGGGCTGGTGAGCAGTACTTC.

The chain recombines TRBV6-1 with TRBJ2-7; 7 bases are shared with TRBD2. Germline V gives CDR1 MNHNS, CDR2 SASEGT. The CDR3 runs to 13 residues. V lost 8 bases to trimming and J lost 2 bases; unmatched junction nucleotides: 6. CDR3 DNA: TGTGCCAGCTTGCGGGAGATTCCCTACGAGCAGTACTTC. Protein product: CASLREIPYEQYF.

The sample holds a few counts of this clone. CDR3 residues: CASIGQGPFF. In DNA, the CDR3 is TGTGCCAGCATCGGACAGGGGCCGTTCTTC. The chain couples TRBV2 to TRBJ2-1; 9 bases are a match to TRBD1. The germline V gene encodes CDR1 SNHLY and CDR2 FYNNEI. Trimming removed 7 bases from V and 15 bases from J; junction bases left unmatched: 4. The CDR3 spans 10 residues.

The rearrangement joins TRBV4-2 to TRBJ2-2, with 11 positions matching TRBD2. This CDR3 comprises 15 residues. In germline, CDR1 is LGHNA, CDR2 YNFKEQ. The V gene end was trimmed by 4 bases and the J gene end by 4 bases; junction bases not matched to a gene: 2. The CDR3: CASSLSGGATGELFF. The CDR3 coding sequence is TGTGCCAGCAGCCTTAGCGGGGGGGCCACCGGGGAGCTGTTTTTT.

The chain has TRBV7-9 and TRBJ1-1; D may be TRBD1 (5 bases). V dropped 5 bases and J dropped 12 bases, with 31 bases sitting between them. The CDR3 length is 17 residues. From germline, CDR1 is SEHNR and CDR2 FQNEAQ (reference sequence). CDR3 in amino acids: CASSLVPGGTEVVRTFF. CDR3 sequence (DNA): TGTGCCAGCAGCCTAGTCCCCGGCGGGACTGAAGTGGTAAGAACTTTCTTT. Supplemented by reference TRBV7-9 and TRBJ1-1, the full variable domain reads DTGVSQNPRHKITKRGQNVTFRCDPISEHNRLYWYRQTLGQGPEFLTYFQNEAQLEKSRLLSDRFSAERPKGSFSTLEIQRTEQGDSAMYLCASSLVPGGTEVVRTFFGQGTRLTVV.

The chain has TRBV29-1 and TRBJ2-2, with TRBD1 as a possible D gene (6 bases). There are 13 residues in the CDR3. CDR1 is SQVTM, CDR2 ANQGSEA, per germline. The ends were cut back, 4 bases at V and 2 bases at J, with 8 bases in the middle. The CDR3 sequence is CSVGRGNTGELFF. The CDR3 DNA follows: TGCAGCGTTGGCAGGGGTAACACCGGGGAGCTGTTTTTT.

This rearrangement joins TRBV27 to TRBJ1-2; no clear D. The length of the CDR3 is 15 residues. The germline gives CDR1 MNHEY, CDR2 SMNVEV (reference sequence). Between the trimmed V and J ends, which lost 5 bases and 4 bases, there was a span of 17 bases. CDR3 DNA: TGTGCCAGCAGTCCTGACCCGCGGGGTGTCTATGGCTACACCTTC. It yields the protein CASSPDPRGVYGYTF.

The rearrangement joins TRBV6-1 to TRBJ1-6; TRBD1 might be the D (5 bases). Germline V CDR1 and CDR2: MNHNS, SASEGT. With 2 bases removed from V and 6 bases from J, the gap between germline ends came to 11 bases. The CDR3 runs to 15 residues. The CDR3 reads CASSETGHVNSPLHF. In DNA form, the CDR3 reads TGTGCCAGCAGTGAAACCGGACACGTTAATTCACCCCTCCACTTT.

The rearrangement joins TRBV7-3 to TRBJ1-5; D may be TRBD1 (6 bases). The V and J ends lost 3 bases and 4 bases respectively, with 7 bases between them. In germline, CDR1 is SGHTA, CDR2 FQGTGA. The CDR3 loop spans 13 amino acids. The CDR3 sequence: CASSLRGNQPQHF. CDR3 DNA sequence: TGTGCCAGCAGCTTGAGGGGGAATCAGCCCCAGCATTTT. The full variable domain, in which reference TRBV7-3 and TRBJ1-5 provide the parts outside the CDR3, is GAGVSQTPSNKVTEKGKYVELRCDPISGHTALYWYRQSLGQGPEFLIYFQGTGAADDSGLPNDRFFAVRPEGSVSTLKIQRTERGDSAVYLCASSLRGNQPQHFGDGTRLSIL.

The V call is TRBV4-1, the J call TRBJ1-4; D uncertain. The V end was cut by 2 bases, the J end by 3 bases, with 22 bases between. The V gene's germline CDR1 is MGHRA and CDR2 YSYEKL. This CDR3 has 19 residues. The CDR3 sequence is CASSQMGRRVPGANEKLFF. DNA of the CDR3: TGCGCCAGCAGCCAAATGGGGAGGAGGGTCCCCGGTGCTAATGAAAAACTGTTTTTT.

V and J are TRBV6-1 and TRBJ2-1, with 11 positions matching TRBD2. V dropped 4 bases and J dropped 4; count of bases not matched to a gene: 3. CDR3 size: 15 residues. CDR1 is MNHNS, CDR2 SASEGT, per germline. Here the CDR3 DNA reads TGTGCCAGCAGTGTAGCGGGAGGGTCTTACAATGAGCAGTTCTTC. It is translated as CASSVAGGSYNEQFF.

The rearrangement uses TRBV14 and TRBJ1-2, with D hard to call. Germline CDR1 is SGHDN and CDR2 is FVKESK. Between the trimmed V and J ends, which lost 0 bases and 5 bases, there was a span of 10 bases. This CDR3 contains 14 residues. CDR3 bases: TGTGCCAGCAGCCAAGACCTAGGTGTTTATGGCTACACCTTC. Translation gives CASSQDLGVYGYTF.

This clone came up a few times. This rearrangement joins TRBV19 to TRBJ2-7, with TRBD1 matching 8 bases. J lost 2 bases, V lost 5 bases, and 2 bases had no gene match. The CDR3 is made up of 13 amino acids. Germline V lookup: CDR1 LNHDA, CDR2 SQIVND (reference sequence). The CDR3 protein is CASSLQGAYEQYF. The CDR3 bases are TGTGCCAGTAGTTTACAGGGGGCCTACGAGCAGTACTTC.

This clone was observed once. The chain employs TRBV7-3 and TRBJ2-7, with D hard to call. The germline V and J ends were trimmed by 2 bases and 0 bases, with 8 bases remaining between them. The CDR3 is 14 amino acids. Germline CDR1 reads SGHTA; CDR2 reads FQGTGA. The CDR3 nucleotides read TGTGCCAGCAGCTTACGAGAGATCTCCTACGAGCAGTACTTC. Translation gives CASSLREISYEQYF.

The chain is built from TRBV7-2 and TRBJ2-7, with a possible D match to TRBD2 (5 bases). CDR1 and CDR2 from the germline V gene are SGHTA and FQGNSA. V was shortened by 4 bases and J by 1 base, with 8 bases between the two germline ends. The length of the CDR3 is 13 residues. CDR3 DNA sequence: TGTGCCAGCAGCTACCGGACTTCCTACGAGCAGTACTTC. This translates into CASSYRTSYEQYF.